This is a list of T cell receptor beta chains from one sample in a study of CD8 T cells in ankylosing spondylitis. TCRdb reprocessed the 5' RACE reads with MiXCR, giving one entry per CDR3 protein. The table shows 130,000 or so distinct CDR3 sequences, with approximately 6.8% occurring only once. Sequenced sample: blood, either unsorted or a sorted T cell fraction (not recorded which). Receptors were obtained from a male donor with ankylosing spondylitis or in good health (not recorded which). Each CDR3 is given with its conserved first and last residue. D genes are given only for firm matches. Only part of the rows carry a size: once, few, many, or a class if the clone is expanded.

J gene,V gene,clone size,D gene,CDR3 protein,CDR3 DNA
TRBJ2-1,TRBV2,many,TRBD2,CASSELAGANNEQFF,TGTGCCAGCAGTGAACTAGCGGGGGCCAACAATGAGCAGTTCTTC
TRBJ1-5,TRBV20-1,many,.,CSASDPQVSNQPQHF,TGCAGTGCTAGTGATCCCCAAGTAAGCAATCAGCCCCAGCATTTT
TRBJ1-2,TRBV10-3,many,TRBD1,CAIRGTGGGYGYTF,TGTGCCATCAGGGGTACAGGGGGTGGCTATGGCTACACCTTC
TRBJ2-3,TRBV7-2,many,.,CASSSYDPSTDTQYF,TGTGCCAGCAGCTCGTACGACCCTAGCACAGATACGCAGTATTTT
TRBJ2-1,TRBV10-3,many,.,CATAGLGVSYNEQFF,TGTGCCACCGCTGGACTGGGAGTATCCTACAATGAGCAGTTCTTC
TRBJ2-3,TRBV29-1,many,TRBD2,CSGGVAGADTQYF,TGCAGCGGGGGGGTAGCGGGCGCAGATACGCAGTATTTT
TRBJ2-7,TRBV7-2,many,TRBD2,CASSLTSGSYEQYF,TGCGCCAGCAGCTTGACTAGCGGGTCCTACGAGCAGTACTTC
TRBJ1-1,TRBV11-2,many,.,CASSLDLVTEAFF,TGTGCCAGCAGCTTAGATCTTGTCACTGAAGCTTTCTTT
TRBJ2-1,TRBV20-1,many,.,CSASPGTVLNEQFF,TGCAGTGCTAGTCCGGGGACCGTTTTAAATGAGCAGTTCTTC
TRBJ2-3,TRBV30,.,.,CAWSPPEAFLPGRDTQYF,TGTGCCTGGAGTCCCCCGGAGGCATTTCTACCCGGCAGGGATACGCAGTATTTT
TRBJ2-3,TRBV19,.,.,CASTLAVGRDTQYF,TGTGCCAGTACCCTAGCAGTAGGAAGAGATACGCAGTATTTT
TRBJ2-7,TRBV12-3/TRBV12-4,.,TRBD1,CASSSWGTGGSYEQYF,TGTGCCAGCAGTTCGTGGGGGACAGGGGGGTCCTACGAGCAGTACTTC
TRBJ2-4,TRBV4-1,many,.,CASSQIEGSDIQYF,TGCGCCAGCAGCCAAATCGAAGGTTCAGACATTCAGTACTTC
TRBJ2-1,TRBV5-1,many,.,CASSFDGANEQFF,TGCGCCAGCAGCTTTGACGGGGCGAATGAGCAGTTCTTC
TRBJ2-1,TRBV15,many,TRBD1,CATRGGQMTNEQFF,TGTGCCACCAGAGGGGGACAGATGACCAATGAGCAGTTCTTC
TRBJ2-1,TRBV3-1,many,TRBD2,CASSQGLAGVHEQFF,TGTGCCAGCAGCCAAGGACTAGCGGGAGTCCATGAGCAGTTCTTC
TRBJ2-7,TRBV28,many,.,CASRPGRLNYEQYF,TGTGCCAGCCGCCCGGGGCGGCTTAACTACGAGCAGTACTTC
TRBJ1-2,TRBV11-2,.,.,CASSLDISRGDGYTF,TGTGCCAGCAGCTTAGATATTTCGAGGGGTGATGGCTACACCTTC
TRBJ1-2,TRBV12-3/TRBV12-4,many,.,CASSFGGHADGYTF,TGTGCCAGCAGTTTTGGAGGGCACGCGGATGGCTACACCTTC
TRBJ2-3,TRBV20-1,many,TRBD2,CSAGERGGLDTQYF,TGCAGTGCTGGAGAGCGGGGGGGCCTCGATACGCAGTATTTT
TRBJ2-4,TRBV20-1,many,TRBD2,CSAAVRTSGAVSKNIQYF,TGCAGTGCTGCCGTAAGGACTAGCGGGGCCGTGTCCAAAAACATTCAGTACTTC
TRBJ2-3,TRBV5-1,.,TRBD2,CASSLVPSGGADTQYF,TGCGCCAGCAGCTTGGTCCCTAGCGGGGGGGCTGATACGCAGTATTTT
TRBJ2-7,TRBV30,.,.,CAWIQGYEQYF,TGTGCCTGGATCCAGGGATACGAGCAGTACTTC
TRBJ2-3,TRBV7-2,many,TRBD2,CASSPLVAGGPRDTQYF,TGTGCCAGCAGCCCCTTGGTAGCGGGAGGGCCTAGAGATACGCAGTATTTT
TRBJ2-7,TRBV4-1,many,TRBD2,CASSQGGQRGNYEQYF,TGCGCCAGCAGCCAAGGAGGCCAGCGGGGCAACTACGAGCAGTACTTC
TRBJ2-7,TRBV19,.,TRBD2,CASSPMGIGTSPLEQYF,TGTGCCAGTAGTCCAATGGGCATCGGGACTAGCCCCCTGGAGCAGTACTTC
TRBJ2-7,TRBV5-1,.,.,CASSSDGVSYEQYF,TGCGCCAGCAGCTCCGACGGAGTCTCCTACGAGCAGTACTTC
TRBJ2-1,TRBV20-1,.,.,CSASQTGSEQFF,TGCAGTGCTAGCCAAACAGGGTCGGAGCAGTTCTTC
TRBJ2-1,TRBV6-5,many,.,CASSYRDSSSYNEQFF,TGTGCCAGCAGTTACCGAGACTCGAGCTCCTACAATGAGCAGTTCTTC
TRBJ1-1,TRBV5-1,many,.,CASSLARQGTEAFF,TGCGCCAGCAGCTTGGCCAGGCAGGGTACTGAAGCTTTCTTT
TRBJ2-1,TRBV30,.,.,CAWLDYNEQFF,TGTGCTTGGTTAGACTACAATGAGCAGTTCTTC
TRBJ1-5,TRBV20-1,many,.,CSAKQGGNNQPQHF,TGCAGTGCTAAACAGGGTGGCAACAATCAGCCCCAGCATTTT
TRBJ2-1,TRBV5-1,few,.,CASSLAAGVLNEQFF,TGCGCCAGCAGCTTGGCGGCAGGGGTGCTAAATGAGCAGTTCTTC
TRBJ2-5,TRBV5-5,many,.,CASSLGRGSQETQYF,TGTGCCAGCAGCTTGGGCCGGGGATCCCAAGAGACCCAGTACTTC
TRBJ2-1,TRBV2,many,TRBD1,CASTWGQGYNEQFF,TGTGCCAGCACATGGGGACAGGGCTACAATGAGCAGTTCTTC
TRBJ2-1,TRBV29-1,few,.,CSVVLVADNEQFF,TGCAGCGTCGTTCTGGTAGCTGACAATGAGCAGTTCTTC
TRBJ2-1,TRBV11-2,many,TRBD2,CASSLEGTSGGSSYNEQFF,TGTGCCAGCAGCTTAGAAGGGACTAGCGGGGGGAGCTCCTACAATGAGCAGTTCTTC
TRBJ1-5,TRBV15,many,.,CATSRDRRRDQPQHF,TGTGCCACCAGCAGAGATAGAAGAAGGGACCAGCCCCAGCATTTT
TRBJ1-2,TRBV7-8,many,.,CASSPRQDGYTF,TGTGCCAGCAGCCCGAGACAGGATGGCTACACCTTC
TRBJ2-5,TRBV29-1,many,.,CSVDVRFKEETQYF,TGCAGCGTGGATGTGAGGTTCAAGGAGGAGACCCAGTACTTC
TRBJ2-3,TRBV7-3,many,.,CASSLGIANTDTQYF,TGTGCCAGCAGCTTAGGAATCGCAAACACAGATACGCAGTATTTT
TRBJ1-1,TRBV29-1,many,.,CSADFRVGAEAFF,TGCAGCGCGGACTTCAGGGTAGGGGCTGAAGCTTTCTTT
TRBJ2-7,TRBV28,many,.,CASSPSTDRGEQYF,TGTGCCAGCAGTCCATCTACCGACCGGGGCGAGCAGTACTTC
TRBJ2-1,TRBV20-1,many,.,CSARKPSGTRGGVRRDEQFF,TGCAGTGCTAGAAAGCCCAGCGGAACCCGGGGAGGCGTTCGGCGTGATGAGCAGTTCTTC
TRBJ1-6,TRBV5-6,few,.,CASSLGGPGSPLHF,TGTGCCAGCAGCTTGGGGGGACCTGGATCACCCCTCCACTTT
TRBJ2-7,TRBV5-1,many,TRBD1,CASSSAGGHPYEQYF,TGCGCCAGCAGTTCCGCAGGGGGCCATCCCTACGAGCAGTACTTC
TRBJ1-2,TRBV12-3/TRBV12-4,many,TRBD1,CASSSGGLGVRGYTF,TGTGCCAGCAGTTCAGGGGGACTGGGGGTGCGGGGCTACACCTTC
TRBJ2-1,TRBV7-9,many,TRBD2,CASSPVAGYNEQFF,TGTGCCAGCAGCCCGGTAGCGGGCTACAATGAGCAGTTCTTC
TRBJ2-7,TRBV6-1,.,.,CASRKEGAGYSYEQYF,TGTGCCAGCAGAAAGGAGGGGGCCGGTTATTCCTACGAGCAGTACTTC
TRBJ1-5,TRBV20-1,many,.,CSASQDLVQPQHF,TGCAGTGCTAGTCAGGACTTGGTGCAGCCCCAGCATTTT
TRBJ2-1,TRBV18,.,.,CASSPFERSGYNEQFF,TGTGCCAGCTCACCCTTTGAAAGGAGTGGGTACAATGAGCAGTTCTTC
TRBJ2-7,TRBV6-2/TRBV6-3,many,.,CASRFNRYYEQYF,TGTGCCAGCAGGTTCAACAGATACTACGAGCAGTACTTC
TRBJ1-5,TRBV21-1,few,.,CASSKAQGDRIQPQHF,TGTGCCAGCAGCAAAGCCCAGGGGGATCGTATTCAGCCCCAGCATTTT
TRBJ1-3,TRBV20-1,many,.,CSASGPFSGNTIYF,TGCAGTGCCTCGGGCCCCTTCTCTGGAAACACCATATATTTT
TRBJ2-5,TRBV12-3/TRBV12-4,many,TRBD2,CASWAGGKQETQYF,TGTGCCAGCTGGGCGGGAGGAAAACAAGAGACCCAGTACTTC
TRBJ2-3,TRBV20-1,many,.,CSAIQRTRTDTQYF,TGCAGTGCTATCCAGCGGACGCGAACAGATACGCAGTATTTT